The next 14 T cell receptor beta chains were all read from a single sample in a study of CD8+ T cells in alopecia areata. Investigators isolated RNA and reverse transcribed it into cDNA to act as the sequencing template. Only in-frame clones appear in the TCRdb table, and some are missing; sequencing was by immunoSEQ multiplex PCR. Here the sample spans about 200,000 clones, approximately 38% being singletons. Treatment specified: oral pan-JAK inhibitor, 5-10 mg twice daily. Sequenced material: CD4+ T cells sorted from blood, taken at week 34, from a patient treated with tofacitinib. The receptors were gathered from a human donor with alopecia areata.

This clone was detected only a few times. The V gene is TRBV6-1, the J gene TRBJ2-3; perhaps TRBD1 as D (5 bases). V lost 7 bases, J lost 1 base, and 15 bases lay in between. Germline assignment: CDR1 MNHNS and CDR2 SASEGT. The CDR3 loop spans 15 amino acids. The CDR3: CASILSGLGTDTQYF. The DNA of the CDR3 is TGTGCCAGCATATTATCAGGGCTTGGCACAGATACGCAGTATTTT.

The CDR3 reads CASTAVEPSNEQFF. CDR3 in DNA: TGTGCCAGCACTGCGGTAGAACCAAGCAATGAGCAGTTCTTC. The genes are TRBV7-9 and TRBJ2-1; D gene ambiguous. The CDR3 contains 14 residues. Trimming took off 7 bases at V and 6 bases at J, with 16 bases between the two ends. From germline, CDR1 is SEHNR and CDR2 FQNEAQ (reference sequence).

The V and J genes are TRBV6-5 and TRBJ1-1, with TRBD1 identical over 9 bases. V was clipped by 6 bases and J by 1 base; unmatched bases: 3. Germline loops: CDR1 MNHEY, CDR2 SVGAGI. The CDR3 covers 14 residues. CDR3 loop: CASRGTGRNTEAFF. The CDR3 region has the DNA TGTGCCAGCAGGGGGACAGGGCGGAACACTGAAGCTTTCTTT.

The chain uses TRBV5-1 and TRBJ2-3; D gene ambiguous. Deletions cut 1 base from V and 1 base from J, with 7 bases between. Germline V CDR1 and CDR2: SGHRS, YFSETQ. The CDR3 has 14 residues. CDR3 region: CASSLLPRTDTQYF. For the CDR3, the DNA is TGCGCCAGCAGCTTGTTACCTCGCACAGATACGCAGTATTTT.

The sample holds a few counts of this clone. V usage is TRBV5-1 and J usage is TRBJ2-7; TRBD2 matches at 8 bases. Trimming took 4 bases from V and 5 from J; bases not matched to a gene: 11. The CDR3 length is 15 residues. From germline, CDR1 is SGHRS and CDR2 YFSETQ. The CDR3 spells CASSPTGGPRDEQYF. CDR3 bases: TGCGCCAGCAGCCCGACGGGAGGGCCCCGAGACGAGCAGTACTTC.

The chain uses TRBV18 and TRBJ1-1; unclear D gene. The CDR3 loop spans 13 amino acids. Trimming removed 0 bases from V and 7 bases from J, with 9 bases in between. Germline V gene lookup returns CDR1 KGHSH and CDR2 LQKENI. The CDR3, as DNA: TGTGCCAGCTCACCACCCCAGATCCTTGAAGCTTTCTTT. It is translated as CASSPPQILEAFF.

The gene calls are TRBV29-1 and TRBJ1-1, with 7 bases identical to TRBD1. Germline lookup yields CDR1 SQVTM and CDR2 ANQGSEA. This CDR3 region has 13 residues. Trimming at V came to 6 bases and at J to 4 bases, leaving 8 bases not matched to a gene. The CDR3 sequence: CSVGRTGFTEAFF. The CDR3 DNA reads TGCAGCGTCGGCAGGACAGGTTTCACTGAAGCTTTCTTT.

This clone was observed a few times. This chain links TRBV15 with TRBJ2-5, with D uncertain. The CDR3 contains 18 residues. Trimming stripped 0 bases from V and 0 bases from J, with 17 bases between. CDR1 is LNHNV and CDR2 is YYDKDF in the germline V gene (reference sequence). CDR3 amino acids: CATSRDKAEYGNQETQYF. CDR3 bases: TGTGCCACCAGCAGAGATAAGGCCGAATACGGAAACCAAGAGACCCAGTACTTC.

In this sample, this clone turned up a few times. The rearrangement uses TRBV7-3 and TRBJ2-7, with D possibly matching TRBD1 (6 bases). Trimming pared 5 bases from V and 4 bases from J, leaving 15 bases between. The CDR3 extends over 14 amino acids. Germline CDR1 is SGHTA and CDR2 is FQGTGA. The CDR3 sequence is CASSPNLGQYEQYF. The CDR3 region has the DNA TGTGCCAGCAGCCCCAATTTAGGACAGTACGAGCAGTACTTC.

The rearrangement links TRBV2 to TRBJ1-6; tentatively, D is TRBD1 (6 bases). Germline values: CDR1 SNHLY, CDR2 FYNNEI. This CDR3 spans 15 amino acids. Trimming removed 6 bases at V and 8 bases at J, with 17 bases between. DNA of the CDR3: TGTGCCAGCAGGCTGGACAGCTCTCGTCATTCACCCCTCCACTTT. As protein: CASRLDSSRHSPLHF.

The chain combines TRBV29-1 with TRBJ2-1; D remains unclear. CDR1 is SQVTM, CDR2 ANQGSEA, per germline. This CDR3 comprises 12 residues. Between the trimmed V and J ends, which lost 4 bases and 10 bases, there was a span of 14 bases. The CDR3 region has the DNA TGCAGCGTTGCCAAATTGGAGTACGAGCAGTTCTTC. This translates into CSVAKLEYEQFF.

This rearrangement joins TRBV12-5 to TRBJ2-3; TRBD2 matches at 9 bases. This CDR3 spans 16 amino acids. Germline loops: CDR1 LGHNT, CDR2 FRNRAP. With V trimmed by 3 bases and J by 2 bases, 6 bases remained unmatched. CDR3 sequence reads: CASGFFAGGDTDTQYF. CDR3 DNA sequence: TGTGCTAGTGGTTTCTTCGCGGGAGGGGACACAGATACGCAGTATTTT.

The chain uses TRBV30 and TRBJ1-1; D unresolved. Trimming took off 2 bases at V and 0 bases at J, with 16 bases between the two ends. Germline assignment: CDR1 GTSNPN and CDR2 SVGIG (reference sequence). The CDR3 covers 16 residues. CDR3 region: CAWSRANGPVNTEAFF. The CDR3 DNA reads TGTGCCTGGAGTAGGGCTAACGGTCCGGTGAACACTGAAGCTTTCTTT.

This clone came up a few times. The rearrangement joins TRBV4-2 to TRBJ2-7; possibly TRBD2 for D (5 bases). The V gene's germline CDR1 is LGHNA and CDR2 YNFKEQ. The V end was cut by 0 bases, the J end by 7 bases, with 19 bases between. The CDR3 has 16 amino acids. In DNA form, the CDR3 reads TGTGCCAGCAGCCAAGAGGAATCGGCTAGCTCTAGGGAGCAGTACTTC. Protein: CASSQEESASSREQYF.